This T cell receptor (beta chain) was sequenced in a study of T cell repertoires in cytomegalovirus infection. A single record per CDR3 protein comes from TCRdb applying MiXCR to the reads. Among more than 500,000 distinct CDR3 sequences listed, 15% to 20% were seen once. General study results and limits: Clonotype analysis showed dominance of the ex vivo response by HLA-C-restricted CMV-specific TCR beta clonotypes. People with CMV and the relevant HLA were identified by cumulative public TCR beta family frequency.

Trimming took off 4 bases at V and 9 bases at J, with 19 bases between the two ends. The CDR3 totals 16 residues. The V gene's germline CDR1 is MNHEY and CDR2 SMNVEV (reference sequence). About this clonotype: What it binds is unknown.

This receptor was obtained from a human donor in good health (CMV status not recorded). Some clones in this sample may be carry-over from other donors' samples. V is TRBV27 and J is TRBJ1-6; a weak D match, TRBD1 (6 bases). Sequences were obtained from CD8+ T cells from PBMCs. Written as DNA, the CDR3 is TGTGCCAGCAGTTCCCGACAGGTTCCATTGATTTCACCCCTCCACTTT. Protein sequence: CASSSRQVPLISPLHF.